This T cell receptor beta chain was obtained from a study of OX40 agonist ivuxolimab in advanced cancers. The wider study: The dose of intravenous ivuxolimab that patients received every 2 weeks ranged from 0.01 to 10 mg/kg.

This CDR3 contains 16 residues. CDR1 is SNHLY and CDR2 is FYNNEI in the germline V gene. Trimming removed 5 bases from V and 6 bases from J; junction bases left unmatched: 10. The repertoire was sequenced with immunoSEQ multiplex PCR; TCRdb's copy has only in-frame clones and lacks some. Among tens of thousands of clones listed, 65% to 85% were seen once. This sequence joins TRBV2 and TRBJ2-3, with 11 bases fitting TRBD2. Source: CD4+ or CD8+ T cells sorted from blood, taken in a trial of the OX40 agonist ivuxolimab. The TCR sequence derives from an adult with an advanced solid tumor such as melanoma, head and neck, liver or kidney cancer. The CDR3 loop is CASSYGLAGPPDTQYF. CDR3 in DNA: TGTGCCAGCAGTTACGGACTAGCGGGTCCCCCGGATACGCAGTATTTT.